The T cell receptor beta chain described here comes from a study of cytomegalovirus exposure and HLA in healthy donors. On this clone: The antigen remains undetermined.

Study findings and constraints: Several of the most significant clusters appeared, in a later analysis, to be linked to common viral pathogens. It was in a later analysis that TCR association rates were seen to vary by HLA locus, highest for DRB1 and lowest for HLA-C. Looking again later, the authors saw that most CMV-associated TCR beta chains seemed HLA-restricted.

Primers: 60 Vbeta forward and 13 Jbeta reverse. In the original processing: About 11 million of tens of millions of unique TCR beta chains were shared, per a later count. Only in-frame clones appear in the TCRdb table, and some are missing; sequencing was by immunoSEQ multiplex PCR. The V and J calls and clone size are taken from that table; D and trimming were inferred from the DNA. The sample contains about 110,000 clones, less than 85% of which appear only once. CDR3 size: 14 residues. With V trimmed by 4 bases and J by 9 bases, 13 bases remained unmatched. Germline CDR1 SGHKS, CDR2 YYEKEE (reference sequence).

The chain uses TRBV5-5 and TRBJ2-7; 7 bases are a match to TRBD1. The clonotype was recovered from a man aged 30 to 45 in good health and CMV-seropositive. The sequenced material came from PBMCs. CDR3 in DNA: TGTGCCAGCAGCCCCGGGACAGCGGCCTTGGGGCAGTACTTC. Amino acids: CASSPGTAALGQYF.